This entry features one TCR beta chain sequence. This clonotype occurred many times. The target of this receptor is not known. No base qualities exist here, and no much larger clone lies one base off it. Libraries were made using PCR. For sequencing, an Illumina HiSeq 2500 was employed. TCR libraries were prepared with molecular barcoding, using unique molecular identifiers to normalize TCRbeta repertoire quantification. The public reads were reanalyzed by TCRdb: fastp trimming at Q25, MiXCR alignment, in-frame beta chains only. Each record represents a unique CDR3 protein, reported with the most common genes and DNA among its rows. The sample records hundreds of thousands of distinct CDR3 sequences, 10% to 15% of which are singletons. The ten largest make up 0.79% of the sample. The data were obtained in a study of T-cell reconstitution after alpha-beta-depleted transplantation in children (dated by TCRdb to 2016 to 2017). Background on the whole study: Using TCR repertoire profiling, the study quantitatively followed how T-cell immune reconstitution unfolded in children after TCRalphabeta/CD19-depleted allogeneic hematopoietic cell transplantation. The paper as a whole reports these results and caveats: Apparently early alphabetaT-cell count recovery about two months after transplant reportedly relied on only several hundred rapidly expanded clones derived from non-depleted graft cells. Over the following months the frequencies of hyperexpanded clones went down, and after one year T-cell counts and TCRbeta diversity were mostly credited to newly produced T cells. In some patients, high TCRbeta diversity at day 60 was attributed to recipient T cells and intrathymic progenitors that had survived conditioning.

The sample's treatment or condition, from its label and the paper: allogeneic hematopoietic cell transplantation with graft depleted of TCRalphabeta T cells and CD19 B cells. The transplant recipients were children given TCRalphabeta/CD19-depleted allogeneic hematopoietic cell grafts. Including the terminal cysteine and phenylalanine, the CDR3 comprises 16 residues. Just CDR3 DNA is preserved here, 48 bases in frame from base 1. V trim: 3 bases; J trim: 3 bases; unmatched bases: 7. CDR1 KGHSH and CDR2 LQKENI are derived from the germline V gene. The V and J segments used are TRBV18 and TRBJ2-3; 9 central nucleotides agree with TRBD2. The sequences come from PBMCs, collected before TCRalphabeta/CD19-depleted stem cell transplant. The origin of this receptor is a girl aged 2 to 9 with congenital amegakaryocytic thrombocytopenia, due to receive a stem cell transplant. The CDR3 has the sequence CASSPTREGLTDTQYF. The bases are TGTGCCAGCTCACCTACGCGGGAGGGCCTGACAGATACGCAGTATTTT.